The clone carrying this T cell receptor beta chain has ten or more counts. Its antigen is unknown. Each cDNA held unique molecular identifiers, and template switching gave it a universal primer site. Via MiXCR, TCRdb re-called the 5' RACE reads, giving one row per CDR3 protein. The top ten hold 1.6% of the sample, which has 500,000 to 700,000 distinct CDR3 sequences, under 8.5% seen once. The data are from a study of identical twins. Notes on the study in general: The more abundant beta clonotypes in cord blood had fewer insertions, and memory repertoires did not show this. Its conclusions, products of cross-sectional statistical analysis, did not come from following the same donors. Twin-shared out-of-frame alpha sequences were enriched for low generation probability.

Germline CDR1 and CDR2: SNHLY and FYNNEI. The V and J ends lost 10 bases and 4 bases, in that order; junction bases with no gene match: 9. This CDR3 is 14 amino acids long. The sample also formed part of further work on yellow fever vaccine responses in identical twins.

Material for sequencing was PBMCs. The source of this sequence is a woman between 18 and 29 years old in good health. The chain recombines TRBV2 with TRBJ2-1; 8 nucleotides align to TRBD1. The CDR3 spells CATPPRTGYNEQFF. The CDR3 DNA sequence: TGTGCCACCCCGCCCCGGACAGGGTACAATGAGCAGTTCTTC.